Reported below is one T cell receptor (beta chain). TCRdb itself ran the 5' RACE reads through MiXCR, one entry per CDR3 protein. The sample yields tens of thousands of distinct CDR3 sequences, roughly 12% seen once. These data belong to a study of spatial heterogeneity in lung cancer. The CDR3 sequence is 16 residues long. Germline CDR1 and CDR2: SGDLS and YYNGEE. Trimming took 0 bases from V and 3 from J; bases not matched to a gene: 4. The sample's time point: sample taken at primary tumor resection. Source: PBMCs, taken at surgery. This TCR derives from a male donor with early-stage non-small cell lung cancer. The chain links TRBV9 to TRBJ2-3, with 10 bases lining up with TRBD1. The CDR3, as DNA: TGTGCCAGCAGCGTAGGGGACAGGGGAGGAACAGATACGCAGTATTTT. Protein sequence: CASSVGDRGGTDTQYF.